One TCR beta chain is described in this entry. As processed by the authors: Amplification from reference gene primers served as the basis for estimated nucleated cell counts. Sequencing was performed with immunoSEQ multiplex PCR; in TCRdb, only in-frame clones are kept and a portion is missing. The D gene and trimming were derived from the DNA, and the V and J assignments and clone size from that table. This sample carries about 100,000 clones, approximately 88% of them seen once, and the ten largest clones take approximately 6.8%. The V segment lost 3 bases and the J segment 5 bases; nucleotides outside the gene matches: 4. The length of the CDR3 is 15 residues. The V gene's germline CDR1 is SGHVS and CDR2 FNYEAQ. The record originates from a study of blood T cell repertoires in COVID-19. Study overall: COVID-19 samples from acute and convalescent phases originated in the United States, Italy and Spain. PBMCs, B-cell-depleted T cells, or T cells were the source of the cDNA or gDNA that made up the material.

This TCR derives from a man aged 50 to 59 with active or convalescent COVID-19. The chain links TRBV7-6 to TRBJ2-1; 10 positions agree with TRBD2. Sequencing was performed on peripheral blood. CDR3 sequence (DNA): TGTGCCAGCAGCTTGCTAGCGGGAGTTGACAATGAGCAGTTCTTC. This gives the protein CASSLLAGVDNEQFF.